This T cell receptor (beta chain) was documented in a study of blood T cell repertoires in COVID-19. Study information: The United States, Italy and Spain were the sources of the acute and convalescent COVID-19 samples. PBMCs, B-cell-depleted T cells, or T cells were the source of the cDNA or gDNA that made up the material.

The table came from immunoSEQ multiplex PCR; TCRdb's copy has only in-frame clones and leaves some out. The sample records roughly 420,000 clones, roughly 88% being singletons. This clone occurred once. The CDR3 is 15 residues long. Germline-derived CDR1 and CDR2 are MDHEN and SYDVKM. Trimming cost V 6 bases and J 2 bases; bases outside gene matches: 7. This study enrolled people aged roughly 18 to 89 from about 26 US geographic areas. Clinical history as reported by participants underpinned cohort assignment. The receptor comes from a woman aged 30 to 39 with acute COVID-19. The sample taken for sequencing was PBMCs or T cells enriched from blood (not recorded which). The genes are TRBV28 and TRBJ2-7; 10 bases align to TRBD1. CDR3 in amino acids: CASRRTGGLTYEQYF. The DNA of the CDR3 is TGTGCCAGCAGACGGACAGGGGGGTTGACCTACGAGCAGTACTTC.